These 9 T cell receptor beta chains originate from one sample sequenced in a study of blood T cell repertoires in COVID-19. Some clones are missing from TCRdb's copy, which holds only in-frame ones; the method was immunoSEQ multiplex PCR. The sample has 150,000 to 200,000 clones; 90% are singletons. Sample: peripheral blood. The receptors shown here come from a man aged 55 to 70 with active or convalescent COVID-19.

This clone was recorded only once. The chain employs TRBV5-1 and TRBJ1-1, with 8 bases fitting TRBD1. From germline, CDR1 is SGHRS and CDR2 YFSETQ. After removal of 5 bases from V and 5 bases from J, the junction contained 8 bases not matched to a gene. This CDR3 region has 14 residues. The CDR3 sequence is CASRRTGLQTEAFF. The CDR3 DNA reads TGCGCCAGCAGACGGACAGGGTTGCAGACTGAAGCTTTCTTT.

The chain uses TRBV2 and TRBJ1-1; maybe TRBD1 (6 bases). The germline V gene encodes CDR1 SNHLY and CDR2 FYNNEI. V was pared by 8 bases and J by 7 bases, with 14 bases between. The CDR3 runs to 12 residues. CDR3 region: CASGDTRDEAFF. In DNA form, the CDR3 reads TGTGCCAGCGGGGACACCAGGGATGAAGCTTTCTTT.

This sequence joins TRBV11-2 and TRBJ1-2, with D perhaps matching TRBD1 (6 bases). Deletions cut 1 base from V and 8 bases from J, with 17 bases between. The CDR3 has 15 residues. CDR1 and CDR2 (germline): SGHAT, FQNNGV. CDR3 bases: TGTGCCAGCAGCTTAGGAATGGGCAGCCAGGGGGGCTACACCTTC. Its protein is CASSLGMGSQGGYTF.

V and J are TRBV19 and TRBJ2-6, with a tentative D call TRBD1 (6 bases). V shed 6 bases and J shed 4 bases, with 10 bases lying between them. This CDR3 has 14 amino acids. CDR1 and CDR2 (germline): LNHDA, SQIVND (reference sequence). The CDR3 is CASRGGSGANVLTF. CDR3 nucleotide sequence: TGTGCCAGTAGAGGGGGATCCGGGGCCAACGTCCTGACTTTC.

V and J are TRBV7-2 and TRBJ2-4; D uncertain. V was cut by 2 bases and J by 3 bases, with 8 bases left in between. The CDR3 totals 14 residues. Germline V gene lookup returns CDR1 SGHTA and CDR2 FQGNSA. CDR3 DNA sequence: TGTGCCAGCAGCTTAACAGTTAACAAAAACATTCAGTACTTC. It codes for CASSLTVNKNIQYF.

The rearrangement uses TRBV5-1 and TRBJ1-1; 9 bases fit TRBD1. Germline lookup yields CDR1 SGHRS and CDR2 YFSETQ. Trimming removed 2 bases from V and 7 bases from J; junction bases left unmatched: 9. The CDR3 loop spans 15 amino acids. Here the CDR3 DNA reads TGCGCCAGCAGCTTACAAACAGGGGGCACCGGTGAAGCTTTCTTT. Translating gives CASSLQTGGTGEAFF.

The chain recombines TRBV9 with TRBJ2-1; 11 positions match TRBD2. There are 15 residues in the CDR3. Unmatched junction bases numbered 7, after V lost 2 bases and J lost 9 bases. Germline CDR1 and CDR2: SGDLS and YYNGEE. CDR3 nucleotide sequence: TGTGCCAGCAGCGTGACTAGCGGGATCGTAGTTGAGCAGTTCTTC. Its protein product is CASSVTSGIVVEQFF.

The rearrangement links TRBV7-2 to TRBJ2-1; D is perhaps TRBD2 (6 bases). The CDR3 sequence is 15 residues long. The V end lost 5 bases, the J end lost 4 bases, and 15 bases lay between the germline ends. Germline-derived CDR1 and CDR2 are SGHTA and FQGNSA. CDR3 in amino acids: CASSGGATWYNEQFF. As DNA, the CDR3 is TGTGCCAGCAGCGGAGGGGCCACATGGTACAATGAGCAGTTCTTC.

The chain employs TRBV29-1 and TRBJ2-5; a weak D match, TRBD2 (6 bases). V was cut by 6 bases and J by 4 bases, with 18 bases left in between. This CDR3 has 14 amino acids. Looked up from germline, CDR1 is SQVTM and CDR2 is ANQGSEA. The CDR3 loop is CSVGRGTSRETQYF. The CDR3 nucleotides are TGCAGCGTGGGGCGGGGAACCTCCAGAGAGACCCAGTACTTC.